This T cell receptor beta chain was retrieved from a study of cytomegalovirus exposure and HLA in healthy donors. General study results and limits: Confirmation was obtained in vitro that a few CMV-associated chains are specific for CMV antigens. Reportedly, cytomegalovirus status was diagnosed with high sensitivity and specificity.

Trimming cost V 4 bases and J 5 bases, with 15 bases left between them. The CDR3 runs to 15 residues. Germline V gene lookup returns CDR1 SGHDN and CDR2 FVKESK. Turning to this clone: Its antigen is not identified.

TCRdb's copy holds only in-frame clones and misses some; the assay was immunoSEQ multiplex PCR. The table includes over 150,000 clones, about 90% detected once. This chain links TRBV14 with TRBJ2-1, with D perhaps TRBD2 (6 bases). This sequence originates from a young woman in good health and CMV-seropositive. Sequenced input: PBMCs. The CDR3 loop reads CASSPRLGGDNEQFF. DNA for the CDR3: TGTGCCAGCAGCCCGCGACTAGGAGGGGACAATGAGCAGTTCTTC.